The 17 T cell receptor beta chains presented below share a single source sample, sequenced in a study of CD8 T cells in Susac syndrome. Reverse transcription used about 0.45 to 1 ug RNA and random hexamers. Via MiXCR, TCRdb re-called the immunoSEQ multiplex PCR reads, giving one row per CDR3 protein. The sample contains roughly 180,000 distinct CDR3 sequences, around 94% of which appear only once. Sequencing was done on a sample of CD4+ T cells from PBMCs. These receptors were obtained from a human donor with Susac syndrome.

The CDR3 nucleotides are TGCGCCAGCGGCCAGGGGGCAGGTCAGCCCCAGCATTTT. It is translated as CASGQGAGQPQHF. V and J are TRBV5-1 and TRBJ1-5, with 8 bases fitting TRBD1. Germline CDR1 reads SGHRS; CDR2 reads YFSETQ. This CDR3 contains 13 residues. V was pared by 7 bases and J by 6 bases, with 6 bases of the junction left unmatched.

The chain recombines TRBV3-1 with TRBJ2-5, with D perhaps assigned TRBD1 or TRBD2 (6 bases each). CDR3 size: 14 residues. V lost 5 bases and J lost 6, with 16 bases in between. Germline V gives CDR1 LGHDT, CDR2 YNNKEL (reference sequence). The CDR3 loop reads CASSGGLPYQTQYF. CDR3 DNA sequence: TGTGCCAGCAGCGGGGGGCTTCCTTACCAGACCCAGTACTTC.

The CDR3 is CASSLRRADTQYF. The CDR3 DNA is TGTGCCAGCAGTTTAAGGCGAGCAGATACGCAGTATTTT. This rearrangement joins TRBV27 to TRBJ2-3; D is unresolved. CDR1 MNHEY and CDR2 SMNVEV come from the germline V gene (reference sequence). The CDR3 has 13 residues. Trimming took 2 bases from V and 4 from J, leaving 7 bases between them.

V is TRBV5-1 and J is TRBJ2-7, with D unclear. The CDR3 covers 14 residues. CDR1 SGHRS and CDR2 YFSETQ come from the germline V gene. V lost 3 bases and J 3 bases, leaving 13 bases between the germline ends. DNA of the CDR3: TGCGCCAGCAGCTCCGGAAGCCCCTTCTACGAGCAGTACTTC. Encoded protein: CASSSGSPFYEQYF.

The CDR3 sequence: CASSQRETTDTQYF. The CDR3 DNA reads as TGTGCCAGCAGCCAGCGGGAGACCACAGATACGCAGTATTTT. This chain connects TRBV12-3 or TRBV12-4 to TRBJ2-3; 8 nucleotides align to TRBD2. The CDR3 loop spans 14 amino acids. V trimming: 6 bases; J trimming: 2 bases; junction bases outside the gene matches: 4.

Here the CDR3 reads CASTIHRGYEQYF. Here the CDR3 DNA reads TGTGCCAGCACCATACACAGGGGCTACGAGCAGTACTTC. The genes are TRBV11-2 and TRBJ2-7; 7 bases fit TRBD1. The CDR3 loop spans 13 amino acids. V dropped 7 bases and J dropped 3; count of bases not matched to a gene: 6. CDR1 SGHAT and CDR2 FQNNGV come from the germline V gene.

In DNA form, the CDR3 reads TGTGCCAGCATGAGGAGGACAGATACGCAGTATTTT. It yields the protein CASMRRTDTQYF. The chain has TRBV28 and TRBJ2-3; D is possibly TRBD2 (5 bases). V was shortened by 7 bases and J by 3 bases, with 8 bases between the two germline ends. The CDR3 consists of 12 residues. Germline CDR1 and CDR2: MDHEN and SYDVKM.

V gene TRBV7-2 combines with J gene TRBJ2-6, with no clear D. This CDR3 has 15 amino acids. Trimming shortened V by 1 base and J by 2 bases, and 6 bases separated the two germline ends. Germline V lookup: CDR1 SGHTA, CDR2 FQGNSA. The CDR3 loop reads CASSLGSTGANVLTF. CDR3 in DNA: TGTGCCAGCAGCTTAGGTAGTACTGGGGCCAACGTCCTGACTTTC.

The gene calls are TRBV12-3 or TRBV12-4 and TRBJ1-2, with unresolved D. The V and J ends lost 6 bases and 4 bases respectively, with 12 bases between them. This CDR3 spans 13 amino acids. CDR3 protein: CASRGTTSYGYTF. The CDR3 DNA reads TGTGCCAGCAGAGGAACCACGTCCTATGGCTACACCTTC.

The chain employs TRBV30 and TRBJ1-2; 7 bases are a match to TRBD1. Germline V gives CDR1 GTSNPN, CDR2 SVGIG (reference sequence). V trimming: 2 bases; J trimming: 6 bases; junction bases outside the gene matches: 6. The CDR3 has 13 amino acids. The CDR3 coding sequence is TGTGCCTGGAGTCGGGACAGCGACCATGGCTACACCTTC. It encodes CAWSRDSDHGYTF.

This chain links TRBV19 with TRBJ1-1; no clear D. The V and J ends lost 0 bases and 0 bases respectively, with 5 bases between them. The CDR3 has 14 amino acids. The germline V gene encodes CDR1 LNHDA and CDR2 SQIVND (reference sequence). This chain's CDR3 is CASSIETVNTEAFF. Written as DNA, the CDR3 is TGTGCCAGTAGTATAGAGACGGTGAACACTGAAGCTTTCTTT.

The rearrangement links TRBV7-9 to TRBJ2-5; D unclear. Germline CDR1 is SEHNR and CDR2 is FQNEAQ (reference sequence). There are 12 residues in the CDR3. With 4 bases removed from V and 7 bases from J, the gap between germline ends came to 10 bases. The chain's CDR3 is CASSSMEGTQYF. In nucleotides, the CDR3 is TGTGCCAGCAGCTCGATGGAAGGGACCCAGTACTTC.

This clonotype has a handful of counts. The CDR3 loop is CSARAPTLGRGLISSYEQYF. The CDR3 nucleotides read TGCAGTGCTAGAGCCCCGACCTTAGGCAGGGGGCTAATAAGCTCCTACGAGCAGTACTTC. This chain links TRBV20-1 with TRBJ2-7; the match to TRBD1 covers 8 bases. In germline, CDR1 is DFQATT, CDR2 SNEGSKA (reference sequence). J lost 0 bases, V lost 1 base, and 20 bases had no gene match. The CDR3 length is 20 residues.

This chain links TRBV7-3 with TRBJ2-2; TRBD2 aligns across 9 bases. This CDR3 region has 18 residues. Germline CDR1 SGHTA, CDR2 FQGTGA. V lost 5 bases, J lost 0 bases, and 10 bases stayed unmatched. The CDR3 is CASSPRTAGGSNTGELFF. CDR3 sequence (DNA): TGTGCCAGCAGCCCCCGAACAGCGGGGGGTTCGAACACCGGGGAGCTGTTTTTT.

The chain is built from TRBV28 and TRBJ2-1; 8 bases map to TRBD2. Germline lookup yields CDR1 MDHEN and CDR2 SYDVKM. The CDR3 length is 14 residues. The V and J ends lost 7 bases and 0 bases, in that order; junction bases with no gene match: 2. This chain's CDR3 is CASTAGGSYNEQFF. The CDR3 DNA sequence: TGTGCCAGCACGGCGGGAGGCTCCTACAATGAGCAGTTCTTC.

The V call is TRBV18, the J call TRBJ2-7, with D possibly TRBD1 on 6 matching bases. The V gene's germline CDR1 is KGHSH and CDR2 LQKENI. V gave up 4 bases and J gave up 5 bases, with 21 bases separating them. This CDR3 comprises 16 residues. CDR3 sequence (DNA): TGTGCCAGCTCACTAGCCTTACAGGGAAACCGGAACGAGCAGTACTTC. It yields the protein CASSLALQGNRNEQYF.

The chain carries TRBV18 and TRBJ1-2; 9 bases map to TRBD1. V was pared by 6 bases and J by 4 bases, with 12 bases of the junction left unmatched. The CDR3 loop spans 16 amino acids. Germline CDR1 is KGHSH and CDR2 is LQKENI. The CDR3 DNA is TGTGCCAGCTCGCACGGACAGGGGTTCTCGGCCTATGGCTACACCTTC. Translating it yields CASSHGQGFSAYGYTF.